The 27 T cell receptor beta chains listed next were all sequenced from one sample in a study of blood T cell repertoires in COVID-19. Generated by immunoSEQ multiplex PCR, the TCRdb table keeps only in-frame clones and is missing some. Of 250,000 or so clones in the sample, around 84% were seen once. Sequenced input: PBMCs or T cells enriched from blood (not recorded which). These receptors all come from a man aged 35 to 55 who had recovered from COVID-19.

The rearrangement uses TRBV7-9 and TRBJ2-5; TRBD1 aligns across 8 bases. V shed 3 bases and J 4 bases; nucleotides not matched to a gene: 10. This CDR3 contains 16 residues. Germline V gene data show CDR1 as SEHNR and CDR2 as FQNEAQ (reference sequence). The CDR3 sequence: CASSLVGRGRGETQYF. The CDR3 coding sequence is TGTGCCAGCAGCTTGGTAGGCAGGGGGCGAGGAGAGACCCAGTACTTC.

Comments on this clone: In the same sample, other DNA sequences code for this CDR3. V is TRBV6-5 and J is TRBJ2-5; possible D gene TRBD2, 6 bases. Germline V CDR1 and CDR2: MNHEY, SVGAGI. Trimming shortened V by 6 bases and J by 0 bases, and 11 bases separated the two germline ends. The CDR3 runs 14 residues. CDR3 bases: TGTGCCAGCAGCTCCGGGACTGACCAAGAGACCCAGTACTTC. Amino acids: CASSSGTDQETQYF.

This rearrangement joins TRBV6-5 to TRBJ2-7, with 9 bases identical to TRBD1. With V trimmed by 5 bases and J by 3 bases, 5 bases remained unmatched. Per the germline V gene, CDR1 is MNHEY and CDR2 is SVGAGI. The length of the CDR3 is 14 residues. CDR3 DNA: TGTGCCAGCAGTCCCACGACAGGGGGCTACGAGCAGTACTTC. Translated: CASSPTTGGYEQYF.

This chain joins TRBV12-3 or TRBV12-4 and TRBJ1-3; D is possibly TRBD1 (6 bases). This CDR3 comprises 12 residues. Trimming cost V 10 bases and J 7 bases, with 14 bases left between them. The CDR3 DNA follows: TGTGCCATCACGGACAGTGGGAACACCATATATTTT. Its protein product is CAITDSGNTIYF.

The CDR3 sequence is CASSKGLVSYNEQFF. CDR3 bases: TGTGCCAGCAGCAAGGGACTAGTCTCCTACAATGAGCAGTTCTTC. The chain carries TRBV3-1 (or the pseudogene TRBV3-2) and TRBJ2-1; the match to TRBD2 covers 8 bases. V lost 5 bases to trimming and J lost 0 bases; unmatched junction nucleotides: 3. CDR3 length: 15 amino acids. Germline V gives CDR1 LGHDT, CDR2 YNNKEL (reference sequence).

V usage is TRBV2 and J usage is TRBJ2-3; the match to TRBD2 covers 10 bases. Trimming at V came to 2 bases and at J to 5 bases, leaving 10 bases not matched to a gene. The CDR3 runs 17 residues. Germline-derived CDR1 and CDR2 are SNHLY and FYNNEI. The chain's CDR3 is CASSEWGASGRKDTQYF. CDR3 DNA sequence: TGTGCCAGCAGTGAATGGGGAGCTAGCGGGAGAAAAGATACGCAGTATTTT.

This clone has more than one count but fewer than ten. The chain is built from TRBV5-6 and TRBJ1-3; D possibly corresponds to TRBD1 (5 bases). Trimming removed 3 bases at V and 8 bases at J, with 24 bases between. Germline CDR1 is SGHDT and CDR2 is YYEEEE. The CDR3 contains 17 residues. CDR3 region: CASSSSLLDSGAHTIYF. The CDR3 nucleotides read TGTGCCAGCAGCTCCTCTCTCCTTGACAGTGGGGCACACACCATATATTTT.

The gene calls are TRBV19 and TRBJ2-2, with no clear D. Germline V gene data show CDR1 as LNHDA and CDR2 as SQIVND (reference sequence). V lost 6 bases to trimming and J lost 0 bases, with 8 bases between them. The CDR3 consists of 14 residues. The CDR3 DNA reads as TGTGCCAGTAGACAGAATTCGAACACCGGGGAGCTGTTTTTT. Its protein is CASRQNSNTGELFF.

The chain joins TRBV6-5 to TRBJ2-7; a possible D gene is TRBD2 (5 bases). The CDR3 covers 11 residues. The V end lost 2 bases, the J end lost 10 bases, and 9 bases lay between the germline ends. CDR1 is MNHEY and CDR2 is SVGAGI in the germline V gene. The CDR3 loop is CASSYGRAQYF. CDR3 nucleotides: TGTGCCAGCAGTTACGGGCGGGCTCAGTACTTC.

The V and J genes are TRBV7-8 and TRBJ2-3; 7 bases are a match to TRBD2. The CDR3 spans 14 residues. J gave up 2 bases and V 4 bases, and 3 bases lay outside the gene matches. Germline V gives CDR1 SGHVS, CDR2 FQNEAQ. The chain's CDR3 is CASSSGTNTDTQYF. The CDR3 nucleotides are TGTGCCAGCAGCTCCGGGACTAACACAGATACGCAGTATTTT.

The chain employs TRBV30 and TRBJ2-3, with 11 bases matching TRBD2. J was trimmed by 8 bases and V by 0 bases; bases with no gene match: 10. The CDR3 loop spans 16 amino acids. Germline CDR1 is GTSNPN and CDR2 is SVGIG (reference sequence). The CDR3 here is CAWSVPAASGRPTQYF. The CDR3 DNA sequence: TGTGCCTGGAGTGTACCGGCTGCTAGCGGGAGGCCTACGCAGTATTTT.

This clone appeared a single time. This sequence joins TRBV7-9 and TRBJ2-7, with D possibly matching TRBD1 (6 bases). The V end was cut by 9 bases, the J end by 4 bases, with 22 bases between. There are 15 residues in the CDR3. CDR1 is SEHNR, CDR2 FQNEAQ, per germline (reference sequence). The CDR3 sequence: CASQKTGDRNYEQYF. In DNA, the CDR3 is TGTGCCAGTCAAAAGACAGGCGATAGAAATTACGAGCAGTACTTC.

The rearrangement joins TRBV7-2 to TRBJ1-2; 10 bases line up with TRBD1. Germline V gene sequence: CDR1 SGHTA, CDR2 FQGNSA. Trimming took 1 base from V and 5 from J; bases not matched to a gene: 4. The CDR3 has 15 amino acids. DNA for the CDR3: TGTGCCAGCAGCTTAGTCGGGACAGGGGATTATGGCTACACCTTC. It codes for CASSLVGTGDYGYTF.

The chain joins TRBV24-1 to TRBJ2-7; possible D gene TRBD1, 5 bases. The CDR3 loop spans 15 amino acids. Looked up from germline, CDR1 is KGHDR and CDR2 is SFDVKD. V was trimmed by 4 bases and J by 5 bases, leaving 17 bases between them. CDR3 in amino acids: CATSDPGHSPDEQYF. The CDR3 DNA sequence: TGTGCCACCAGTGACCCCGGACACTCTCCAGACGAGCAGTACTTC.

The chain is built from TRBV19 and TRBJ2-5, with 9 bases identical to TRBD1. The length of the CDR3 is 13 residues. Trimming cost V 5 bases and J 10 bases; bases outside gene matches: 8. Germline V lookup: CDR1 LNHDA, CDR2 SQIVND (reference sequence). The CDR3 nucleotides are TGTGCCAGTAGTTCGGACAGGGGAGGTGACCAGTACTTC. Its protein is CASSSDRGGDQYF.

The V gene is TRBV5-1, the J gene TRBJ1-5, with unresolved D. The germline V gene encodes CDR1 SGHRS and CDR2 YFSETQ. The V end lost 1 base, the J end lost 5 bases, and 10 bases lay between the germline ends. The CDR3 covers 14 residues. The CDR3 spells CASSLRGEDQPQHF. The CDR3, as DNA: TGCGCCAGCAGCTTGCGCGGGGAGGATCAGCCCCAGCATTTT.

The V call is TRBV27, the J call TRBJ1-5; TRBD1 might be the D (5 bases). V lost 5 bases, J lost 7 bases, and 18 bases lay in between. Per germline, CDR1 MNHEY and CDR2 SMNVEV (reference sequence). The CDR3 consists of 15 residues. The CDR3, as DNA: TGTGCCAGCAGTCCTCTGGGGAGGGAGGGGCAGCCCCAGCATTTT. Protein sequence: CASSPLGREGQPQHF.

The V and J genes are TRBV6-1 and TRBJ1-1; D remains ambiguous. CDR3 length: 15 residues. Trimming pared 1 base from V and 6 bases from J, leaving 15 bases between. CDR1 MNHNS and CDR2 SASEGT come from the germline V gene. CDR3 bases: TGTGCCAGCAGTGAAGAGCGAGGGATGGTAGCTGAAGCTTTCTTT. Amino acids: CASSEERGMVAEAFF.

The table lists this clone with a count of one. The chain employs TRBV28 and TRBJ2-2, with 8 bases matching TRBD1. Trimming at V came to 4 bases and at J to 5 bases, leaving 6 bases not matched to a gene. CDR3 size: 15 residues. Germline V gene lookup returns CDR1 MDHEN and CDR2 SYDVKM. This CDR3 reads CASSSDRGGTGELFF. CDR3 bases: TGTGCCAGCAGTTCCGACAGGGGCGGTACCGGGGAGCTGTTTTTT.

The sample holds a few counts of this clone. This chain uses TRBV5-4 with TRBJ1-6; D remains ambiguous. Germline CDR1 SGHNT, CDR2 YYREEE (reference sequence). V was pared by 6 bases and J by 6 bases, with 16 bases between. The CDR3 is 15 residues long. CDR3 in DNA: TGTGCCAGCACCATTTCCGGAGGCAGTAATTCACCCCTCCACTTT. Translating gives CASTISGGSNSPLHF.

The chain links TRBV9 to TRBJ1-4; 8 nucleotides align to TRBD1. CDR3 length equals 15 residues. Losses at the gene ends were 0 bases for V and 8 bases for J; bases not matched to a gene: 6. The V gene's germline CDR1 is SGDLS and CDR2 YYNGEE. CDR3 bases: TGTGCCAGCAGCGTAGCGTTACAGGGGGACGAAAAACTGTTTTTT. Protein product: CASSVALQGDEKLFF.

The chain links TRBV2 to TRBJ2-1; 9 positions match TRBD2. This CDR3 has 15 residues. With V trimmed by 8 bases and J by 5 bases, 10 bases remained unmatched. Germline CDR1 is SNHLY and CDR2 is FYNNEI. CDR3 sequence: CASGGRVMGNNEQFF. CDR3 coding DNA: TGTGCCAGCGGCGGGAGGGTAATGGGAAACAATGAGCAGTTCTTC.

This clone was seen ten or more times. This sequence joins TRBV4-3 and TRBJ2-7; D is unresolved. The CDR3 has 16 amino acids. V was pared by 0 bases and J by 3 bases, with 15 bases between. Germline CDR1 is LGHNA and CDR2 is YSLEER. This CDR3 reads CASSQDGPGQLYEQYF. The CDR3 DNA is TGCGCCAGCAGCCAAGATGGCCCTGGGCAGCTCTACGAGCAGTACTTC.

This rearrangement joins TRBV9 to TRBJ1-3, with D perhaps TRBD1 (6 bases). With 3 bases removed from V and 0 bases from J, the gap between germline ends came to 13 bases. The CDR3 extends over 16 amino acids. Looked up from germline, CDR1 is SGDLS and CDR2 is YYNGEE. CDR3 DNA sequence: TGTGCCAGCAGCGCCCGACAGGAACTCTCTGGAAACACCATATATTTT. It translates to CASSARQELSGNTIYF.

This clone was seen a handful of times. The chain is built from TRBV5-8 and TRBJ1-1; 11 bases map to TRBD1. Trimming took 5 bases from V and 4 from J; bases not matched to a gene: 7. CDR1 SGHTS and CDR2 YDEGEE come from the germline V gene. The CDR3 consists of 15 residues. The CDR3 sequence is CASSKGQGAFTEAFF. The CDR3 region has the DNA TGTGCCAGCAGTAAAGGACAGGGGGCATTCACTGAAGCTTTCTTT. The entire variable domain, with the rest obtained from reference TRBV5-8 and TRBJ1-1, is as follows: EAGVTQSPTHLIKTRGQQATLRCSPISGHTSVYWYQQALGLGLQFLLWYDEGEERNRGNFPPRFSGRQFPNYSSELNVNALELEDSALYLCASSKGQGAFTEAFFGQGTRLTVV.

The gene calls are TRBV14 and TRBJ2-5, with a weak D call TRBD2 (5 bases). The CDR3 consists of 15 residues. V dropped 0 bases and J dropped 5 bases, with 13 bases sitting between them. Germline values: CDR1 SGHDN, CDR2 FVKESK. The CDR3 protein is CASSQDRREGETQYF. In DNA, the CDR3 is TGTGCCAGCAGCCAAGATCGGCGAGAGGGCGAGACCCAGTACTTC.

In DNA, the CDR3 is TGCGCCAGCAGCCTGAGAGGGCTCTACTACGAGCAGTACTTC. Its translation is CASSLRGLYYEQYF. The rearrangement links TRBV4-1 to TRBJ2-7; D might be TRBD2 (5 bases). CDR1 and CDR2 (germline): MGHRA, YSYEKL. Trimming cost V 4 bases and J 3 bases, with 13 bases left between them. This CDR3 is built from 14 residues.